This T cell receptor (beta chain) stems from a study of post-analysis software for immune sequencing data. Of note for this clonotype: The target antigen is unknown.

Study results and limitations: Batch-mates among the samples co-clustered strongly by F measure. The normalized Chao1 diversity of multiple sclerosis patients was significantly lower than that of controls.

Incorporated into the TCR beta cDNA libraries were unique molecular identifiers, which served to reduce PCR and sequencing biases. TCRdb independently ran MiXCR on the PCR reads; one entry per CDR3 protein. Counted here are about 460,000 distinct CDR3 sequences, around 40% occurring once; the ten biggest clones make up over 10%. This receptor was obtained from a girl aged 10 to 17 with multiple sclerosis. The specimen was blood.

CDR3 nucleotides: TGCGCCAGCAGCTTCGGACAAAAGGACGAGCAGTACTTC. Its translation is CASSFGQKDEQYF. The genes are TRBV5-1 and TRBJ2-5, with D possibly TRBD1 on 5 matching bases. Gene TRBJ2-7 matches the end of the DNA better, so the J call may be wrong. The germline gives CDR1 SGHRS, CDR2 YFSETQ. The CDR3 consists of 13 residues.